A selection of T cell receptor beta chains follows, all from one sample in a study of PD-1 blockade in classical Hodgkin lymphoma. The repertoire was sequenced with immunoSEQ multiplex PCR; TCRdb's copy has only in-frame clones and lacks some. The sample includes some 100,000 clones, more than 85% seen only once; the top ten take less than 2%. Sample: peripheral blood mononuclear cells (PBMCs), taken before the fourth cycle of nivolumab. The receptor set was obtained from a human donor with classical Hodgkin lymphoma. Both conserved end residues are part of each CDR3. The D gene is left open where the match is weak. Size tells how often a clone was seen (once, few, many) or the class of an expanded clone, and some rows leave it out.

V gene	J gene	clone size	D gene	CDR3 protein	CDR3 DNA
TRBV28	TRBJ1-3	NA	TRBD1	CASSLRYWDRRNTIYF	TGTGCCAGCAGTTTAAGGTATTGGGACAGGAGGAACACCATATATTTT
TRBV19	TRBJ2-5	once	NA	CASSIRGRREETQYF	TGTGCCAGTAGTATCCGTGGCAGGCGCGAAGAGACCCAGTACTTC
TRBV13	TRBJ1-2	NA	NA	CASSLRGPGYGYTF	TGTGCCAGCAGCTTACGGGGCCCCGGCTATGGCTACACCTTC
TRBV28	TRBJ1-4	NA	TRBD1	CASSITRTGFEKLFF	TGTGCCAGCAGTATAACCCGGACAGGGTTTGAAAAACTGTTTTTT
TRBV27	TRBJ2-7	NA	TRBD1	CASSPSTGDRTYEQYF	TGTGCCAGCAGTCCTTCTACAGGGGATCGCACCTACGAGCAGTACTTC
TRBV7-3	TRBJ2-3	NA	TRBD2	CASSPGTSGRSTDTQYF	TGTGCCAGCAGCCCCGGGACTAGCGGGAGGAGCACAGATACGCAGTATTTT
TRBV27	TRBJ1-5	NA	NA	CASSQGIWNQPQHF	TGTGCCTCCTCCCAGGGTATATGGAATCAGCCCCAGCATTTT
TRBV6-6	TRBJ1-2	few	NA	CASNPGSNYGYTF	TGTGCCAGCAACCCGGGGTCTAACTATGGCTACACCTTC
TRBV2	TRBJ1-4	few	NA	CASSVSRQTNEKLFF	TGTGCCAGCAGTGTCAGCCGTCAGACTAATGAAAAACTGTTTTTT
TRBV14	TRBJ2-7	NA	NA	CASSPSLVSSYEQYF	TGTGCCAGCAGCCCCTCACTCGTTAGCTCCTACGAGCAGTACTTC
TRBV7-2	TRBJ2-5	NA	NA	CASSLVGFLKETQYF	TGTGCCAGCAGCTTAGTTGGATTCCTTAAAGAGACCCAGTACTTC
TRBV2	TRBJ2-7	once	TRBD1	CASSVPGQGGYEQYF	TGTGCCAGCAGTGTTCCGGGACAGGGGGGCTACGAGCAGTACTTC
TRBV9	TRBJ1-4	NA	TRBD1	CASSARDRGNEKLFF	TGTGCCAGCAGCGCCCGGGACAGGGGGAATGAAAAACTGTTTTTT
TRBV7-2	TRBJ2-1	NA	NA	CASSGGRNYNEQFF	TGTGCCAGCAGCGGAGGGAGGAATTACAATGAGCAGTTCTTC
TRBV28	TRBJ1-5	NA	NA	CASSLLGGNQPQHF	TGTGCCAGCAGTTTACTAGGGGGAAATCAGCCCCAGCATTTT
TRBV6-6	TRBJ1-3	once	NA	CASSYAGTSGNTIYF	TGTGCCAGCAGTTACGCCGGGACCTCTGGAAACACCATATATTTT
TRBV30	TRBJ1-2	NA	NA	CASRAPYGYTF	TGTGCCTCCCGGGCCCCCTATGGCTACACCTTC
TRBV27	TRBJ2-1	NA	NA	CASSLRWTGVYNEQFF	TGTGCCAGCAGTTTGCGGTGGACTGGGGTGTACAATGAGCAGTTCTTC
TRBV6-1	TRBJ2-1	NA	TRBD1	CASDRQGRNEQFF	TGTGCCAGCGATAGACAGGGGCGAAATGAGCAGTTCTTC
TRBV6-5	TRBJ2-3	NA	TRBD1	CASRKGQGTDTQYF	TGTGCCAGCAGGAAAGGACAGGGTACAGATACGCAGTATTTT
TRBV2	TRBJ1-6	NA	NA	CASIRTDLNSPLHF	TGTGCCAGCATTAGGACGGACCTTAATTCACCCCTCCACTTT
TRBV6-1	TRBJ1-2	NA	TRBD1	CASSHWDRRSGYTF	TGTGCCAGCAGCCATTGGGACAGGAGGTCTGGCTACACCTTC
TRBV30	TRBJ1-6	NA	NA	CAWKDTASSYNSPLHF	TGTGCCTGGAAGGACACAGCGAGCTCCTATAATTCACCCCTCCACTTT
TRBV27	TRBJ2-7	once	TRBD2	CASSYREGSEQYF	TGTGCCAGCAGTTATAGGGAGGGCAGCGAGCAGTACTTC
TRBV27	TRBJ2-5	NA	TRBD2	CASSSSAGVTIGAQYF	TGTGCCAGCAGTTCCTCGGCGGGGGTTACCATTGGCGCCCAGTACTTC
TRBV5-1	TRBJ2-1	NA	NA	CASSLSGVGLGSYNEQFF	TGCGCCAGCAGCTTGTCGGGAGTGGGGCTTGGCTCCTACAATGAGCAGTTCTTC
TRBV6-5	TRBJ2-7	NA	NA	CASSSSLLTYEQYF	TGTGCCAGCAGTTCTTCTCTCCTTACCTACGAGCAGTACTTC
TRBV5-1	TRBJ2-1	NA	NA	CASSSLGSLVASNEQFF	TGCGCCAGCAGCTCCCTGGGGAGTCTAGTTGCTAGCAATGAGCAGTTCTTC
TRBV28	TRBJ2-4	few	TRBD1	CASSKQGAKNIQYF	TGTGCCAGCAGCAAACAGGGGGCCAAAAACATTCAGTACTTC
TRBV9	TRBJ1-4	NA	NA	CASSVGGRDEKLFF	TGTGCCAGCAGCGTGGGGGGTAGGGATGAAAAACTGTTTTTT
TRBV30	TRBJ1-2	NA	TRBD1	CASAKGPGQGALNYGYTF	TGTGCCTCAGCCAAGGGCCCGGGACAGGGGGCCCTAAACTATGGCTACACCTTC
TRBV16	TRBJ1-1	NA	NA	CASSQSMGETEAFF	TGTGCCAGCAGCCAATCTATGGGGGAAACTGAAGCTTTCTTT
TRBV23-1	TRBJ1-4	NA	TRBD1	CASASGDRKNEKLFF	TGCGCCAGCGCCAGTGGGGACAGGAAGAATGAAAAACTGTTTTTT
TRBV27	TRBJ1-4	NA	NA	CASSWGRGSEKLFF	TGTGCCAGCAGTTGGGGCAGGGGTAGCGAAAAACTGTTTTTT
TRBV19	TRBJ1-2	NA	NA	CASRFSRPRDGRSANYGYTF	TGTGCCAGTAGGTTTTCCCGCCCTAGGGACGGGAGAAGCGCTAACTATGGCTACACCTTC
TRBV28	TRBJ2-3	NA	TRBD2	CASSSRRAGERTDTQYF	TGTGCCAGCAGTTCCCGCAGGGCGGGAGAGAGAACAGATACGCAGTATTTT
TRBV15	TRBJ2-2	NA	NA	CATSSPHRFTNTGELFF	TGTGCCACCAGCAGCCCTCACAGGTTCACGAACACCGGGGAGCTGTTTTTT